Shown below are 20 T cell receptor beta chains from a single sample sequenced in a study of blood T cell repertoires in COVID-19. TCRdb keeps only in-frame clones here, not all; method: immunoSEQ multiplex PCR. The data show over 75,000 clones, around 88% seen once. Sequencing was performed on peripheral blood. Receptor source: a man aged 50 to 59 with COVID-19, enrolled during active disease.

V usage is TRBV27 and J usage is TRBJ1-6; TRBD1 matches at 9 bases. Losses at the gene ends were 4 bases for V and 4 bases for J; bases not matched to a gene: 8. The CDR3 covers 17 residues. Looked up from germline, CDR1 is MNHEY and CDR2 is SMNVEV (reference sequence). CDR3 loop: CASSSPGTGLYNSPLHF. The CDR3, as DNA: TGTGCCAGCAGTTCGCCCGGGACAGGGCTGTATAATTCACCCCTCCACTTT.

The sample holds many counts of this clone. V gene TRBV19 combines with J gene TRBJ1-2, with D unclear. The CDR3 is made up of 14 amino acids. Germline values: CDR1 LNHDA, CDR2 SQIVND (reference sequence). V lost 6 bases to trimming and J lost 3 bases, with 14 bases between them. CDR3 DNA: TGTGCCAGTAGCCCCGGGGTGTGGGACTATGGCTACACCTTC. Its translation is CASSPGVWDYGYTF.

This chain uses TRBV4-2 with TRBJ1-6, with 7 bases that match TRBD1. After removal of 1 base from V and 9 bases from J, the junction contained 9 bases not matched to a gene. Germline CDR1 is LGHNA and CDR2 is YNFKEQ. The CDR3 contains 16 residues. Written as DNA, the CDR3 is TGTGCCAGCAGCCAAGTGACTGGGACAGTAAGTTCACCCCTCCACTTT. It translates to CASSQVTGTVSSPLHF.

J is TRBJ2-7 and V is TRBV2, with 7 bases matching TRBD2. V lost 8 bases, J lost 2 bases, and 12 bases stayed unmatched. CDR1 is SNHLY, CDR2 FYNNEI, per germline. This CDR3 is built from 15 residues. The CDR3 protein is CASCHRLAGAYEQYF. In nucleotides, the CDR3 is TGTGCCAGCTGCCACCGGTTGGCGGGGGCCTACGAGCAGTACTTC.

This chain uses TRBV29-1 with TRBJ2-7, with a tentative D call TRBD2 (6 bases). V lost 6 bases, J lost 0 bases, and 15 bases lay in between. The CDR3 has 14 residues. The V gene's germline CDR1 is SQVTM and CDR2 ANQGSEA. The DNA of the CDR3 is TGCAGCGTCCCTTCTGCGGGGTCCTCCTACGAGCAGTACTTC. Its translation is CSVPSAGSSYEQYF.

The CDR3 DNA is TGTGCCTGGAGTCCCGAAGGGGGCGAGCAGTACTTC. Translation: CAWSPEGGEQYF. V usage is TRBV30 and J usage is TRBJ2-7, with a tentative D call TRBD1 (6 bases). Trimming left V 2 bases short and J 6 bases short, with 11 bases between. From germline, CDR1 is GTSNPN and CDR2 SVGIG (reference sequence). CDR3 length equals 12 residues.

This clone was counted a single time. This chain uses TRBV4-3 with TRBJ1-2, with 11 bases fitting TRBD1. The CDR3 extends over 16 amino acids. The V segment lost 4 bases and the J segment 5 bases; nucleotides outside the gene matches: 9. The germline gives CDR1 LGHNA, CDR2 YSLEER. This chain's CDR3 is CASSPTRTGGLYGYTF. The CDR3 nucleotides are TGCGCCAGCAGCCCGACCCGGACAGGGGGCCTATATGGCTACACCTTC.

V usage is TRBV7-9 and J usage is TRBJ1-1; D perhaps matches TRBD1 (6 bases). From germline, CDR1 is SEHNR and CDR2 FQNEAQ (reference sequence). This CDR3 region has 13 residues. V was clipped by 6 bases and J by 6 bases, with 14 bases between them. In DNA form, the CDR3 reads TGTGCCAGCAGATCCAGGGGTGGGTCTGAAGCTTTCTTT. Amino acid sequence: CASRSRGGSEAFF.

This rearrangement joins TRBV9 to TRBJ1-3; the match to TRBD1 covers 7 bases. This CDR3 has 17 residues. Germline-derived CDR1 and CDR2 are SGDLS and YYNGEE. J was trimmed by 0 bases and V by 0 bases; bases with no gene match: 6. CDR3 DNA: TGTGCCAGCAGCGTAGGAGGAGGGGGCTTCTCTGGAAACACCATATATTTT. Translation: CASSVGGGGFSGNTIYF.

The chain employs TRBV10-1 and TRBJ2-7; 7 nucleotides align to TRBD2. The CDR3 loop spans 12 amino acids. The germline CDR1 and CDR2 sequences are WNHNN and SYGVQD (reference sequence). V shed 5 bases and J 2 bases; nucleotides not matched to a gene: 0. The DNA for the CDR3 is TGCGCCAGCAGTCGGGAGGCCTACGAGCAGTACTTC. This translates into CASSREAYEQYF.

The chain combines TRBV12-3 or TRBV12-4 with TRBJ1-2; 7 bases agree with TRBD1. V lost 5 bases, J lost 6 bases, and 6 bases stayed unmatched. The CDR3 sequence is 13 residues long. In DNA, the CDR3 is TGTGCCAGCAGTCGACAGGGCTGGGATGGCTACACCTTC. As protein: CASSRQGWDGYTF.

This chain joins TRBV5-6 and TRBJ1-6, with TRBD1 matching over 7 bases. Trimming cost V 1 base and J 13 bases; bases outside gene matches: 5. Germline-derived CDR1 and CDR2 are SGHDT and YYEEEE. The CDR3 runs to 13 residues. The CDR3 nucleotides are TGTGCCAGCAGCTTGCAGGGGGTGGACCCCCTCCACTTT. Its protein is CASSLQGVDPLHF.

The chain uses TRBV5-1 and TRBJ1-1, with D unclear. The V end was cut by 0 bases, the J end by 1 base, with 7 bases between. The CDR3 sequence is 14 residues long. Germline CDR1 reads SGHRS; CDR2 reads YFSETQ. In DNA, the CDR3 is TGCGCCAGCAGCTTGGGACACCAGAACACTGAAGCTTTCTTT. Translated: CASSLGHQNTEAFF. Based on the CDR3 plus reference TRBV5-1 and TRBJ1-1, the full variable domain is KAGVTQTPRYLIKTRGQQVTLSCSPISGHRSVSWYQQTPGQGLQFLFEYFSETQRNKGNFPGRFSGRQFSNSRSEMNVSTLELGDSALYLCASSLGHQNTEAFFGQGTRLTVV.

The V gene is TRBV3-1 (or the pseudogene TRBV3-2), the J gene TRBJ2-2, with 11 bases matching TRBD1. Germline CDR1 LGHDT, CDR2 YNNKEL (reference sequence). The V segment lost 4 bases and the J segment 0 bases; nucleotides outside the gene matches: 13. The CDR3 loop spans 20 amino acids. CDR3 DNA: TGTGCCAGCAGCCCCTACCGGGACAGGGGGTCGAAAGCGAACACCGGGGAGCTGTTTTTT. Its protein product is CASSPYRDRGSKANTGELFF.

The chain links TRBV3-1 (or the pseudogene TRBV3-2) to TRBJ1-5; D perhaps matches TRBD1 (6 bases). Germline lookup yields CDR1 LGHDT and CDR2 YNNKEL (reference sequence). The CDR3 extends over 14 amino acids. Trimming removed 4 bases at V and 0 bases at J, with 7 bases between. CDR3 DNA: TGTGCCAGCAGCCCGGGACATAGCAATCAGCCCCAGCATTTT. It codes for CASSPGHSNQPQHF.

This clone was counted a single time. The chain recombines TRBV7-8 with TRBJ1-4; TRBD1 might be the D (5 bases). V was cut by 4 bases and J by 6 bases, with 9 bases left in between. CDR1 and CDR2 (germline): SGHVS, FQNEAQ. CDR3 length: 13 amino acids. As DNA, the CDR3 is TGTGCCAGCAGCTATTCAGGGCATGAAAAACTGTTTTTT. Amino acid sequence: CASSYSGHEKLFF.

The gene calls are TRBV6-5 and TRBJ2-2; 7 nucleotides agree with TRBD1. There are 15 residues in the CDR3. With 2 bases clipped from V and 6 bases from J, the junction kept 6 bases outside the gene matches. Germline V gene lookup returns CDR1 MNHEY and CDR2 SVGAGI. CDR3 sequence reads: CASSYRGRGPGELFF. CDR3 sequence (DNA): TGTGCCAGCAGTTACAGGGGGCGAGGCCCCGGGGAGCTGTTTTTT.

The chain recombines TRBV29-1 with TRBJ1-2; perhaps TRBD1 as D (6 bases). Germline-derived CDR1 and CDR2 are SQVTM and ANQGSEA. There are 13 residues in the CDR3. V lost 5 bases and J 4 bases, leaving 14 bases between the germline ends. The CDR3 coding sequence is TGCAGCGTTACGGCAGGGGTGAGCTATGGCTACACCTTC. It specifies CSVTAGVSYGYTF.

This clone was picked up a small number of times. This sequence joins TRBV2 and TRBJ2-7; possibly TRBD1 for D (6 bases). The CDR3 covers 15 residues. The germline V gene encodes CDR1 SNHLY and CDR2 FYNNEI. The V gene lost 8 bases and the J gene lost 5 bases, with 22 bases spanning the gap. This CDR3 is CASPPPTGPLDEQYF. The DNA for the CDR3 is TGTGCCAGCCCCCCACCGACAGGTCCATTGGACGAGCAGTACTTC.

The CDR3 nucleotides read TGTGCCAGCAGTATCGACAGGGTAGGTGAAAAACTGTTTTTT. Amino acids: CASSIDRVGEKLFF. The rearrangement uses TRBV27 and TRBJ1-4; 7 bases align to TRBD1. The CDR3 is 14 residues long. Germline CDR1 is MNHEY and CDR2 is SMNVEV (reference sequence). J was trimmed by 7 bases and V by 5 bases; bases with no gene match: 7.